The 17 T cell receptor beta chains below come from one sample, sequenced in a study of blood T cell repertoires in COVID-19. Sequencing used immunoSEQ multiplex PCR; TCRdb keeps in-frame clones, though not all of them. The sample lists approximately 100,000 clones; around 85% were seen once. The specimen was peripheral blood. The source is a human donor in a cohort sampled during active COVID-19.

V and J are TRBV5-4 and TRBJ2-1; TRBD2 aligns across 8 bases. The CDR3 covers 16 residues. The V segment lost 4 bases and the J segment 4 bases; nucleotides outside the gene matches: 10. The germline V gene encodes CDR1 SGHNT and CDR2 YYREEE (reference sequence). The DNA for the CDR3 is TGTGCCAGCAGCCGGGGGTCCGGGAGGGTGTACAATGAGCAGTTCTTC. This sequence encodes CASSRGSGRVYNEQFF.

V and J are TRBV5-1 and TRBJ2-2, with 7 bases aligning to TRBD2. The CDR3 spans 16 residues. V dropped 7 bases and J dropped 6; count of bases not matched to a gene: 15. Germline CDR1 and CDR2: SGHRS and YFSETQ. The CDR3 DNA reads as TGCGCCAGCCGATCCTTGACTCAGGGAGGGTCCGGGGAGCTGTTTTTT. Encoded protein: CASRSLTQGGSGELFF.

In its sample, this clone was seen once. The chain uses TRBV19 and TRBJ2-1, with D unclear. Trimming took off 3 bases at V and 7 bases at J, with 16 bases between the two ends. Germline values: CDR1 LNHDA, CDR2 SQIVND (reference sequence). CDR3 length: 15 amino acids. DNA of the CDR3: TGTGCCAGTAGTATCGTCGGCAGGTACACAAATGAGCAGTTCTTC. Translated: CASSIVGRYTNEQFF.

By share of the sample, this clone is medium-sized. V gene TRBV4-2 combines with J gene TRBJ2-2, with a possible D match to TRBD1 (5 bases). The germline CDR1 and CDR2 sequences are LGHNA and YNFKEQ. V was trimmed by 1 base and J by 4 bases, leaving 10 bases between them. CDR3 length: 15 residues. CDR3 nucleotides: TGTGCCAGCAGCCAAGTTGTGGGGCTCACCGGGGAGCTGTTTTTT. This translates into CASSQVVGLTGELFF.

The chain combines TRBV7-3 with TRBJ1-6; 7 nucleotides match TRBD1. This CDR3 has 17 amino acids. The germline CDR1 and CDR2 sequences are SGHTA and FQGTGA. Trimming took 3 bases from V and 8 from J; bases not matched to a gene: 13. The CDR3 sequence is CASSFRTGSVRDSPLHF. DNA of the CDR3: TGTGCCAGCAGCTTTAGGACAGGATCGGTTAGAGATTCACCCCTCCACTTT.

V is TRBV2 and J is TRBJ1-6; 7 bases are shared with TRBD1. There are 17 residues in the CDR3. V gave up 9 bases and J gave up 4 bases; unmatched junction bases: 15. Germline V gene data show CDR1 as SNHLY and CDR2 as FYNNEI. The CDR3 reads CARSVLEGAIYNSPLHF. CDR3 DNA: TGTGCCAGATCGGTACTAGAGGGGGCGATATATAATTCACCCCTCCACTTT. Filled out from reference TRBV2 and TRBJ1-6, the complete variable domain reads EPEVTQTPSHQVTQMGQEVILRCVPISNHLYFYWYRQILGQKVEFLVSFYNNEISEKSEIFDDQFSVERPDGSNFTLKIRSTKLEDSAMYFCARSVLEGAIYNSPLHFGNGTRLTVT.

This chain uses TRBV7-2 with TRBJ2-1, with 7 bases that match TRBD2. The CDR3 spans 14 residues. Germline CDR1 and CDR2: SGHTA and FQGNSA. After removal of 1 base from V and 15 bases from J, the junction contained 12 bases not matched to a gene. The CDR3 spells CASSLGGGRESAFF. CDR3 nucleotide sequence: TGTGCCAGCAGCTTAGGAGGAGGGCGGGAGTCAGCGTTCTTC.

The chain links TRBV16 to TRBJ2-7; 7 nucleotides agree with TRBD1. This CDR3 spans 15 amino acids. V shed 0 bases, J shed 3 bases, and the junction held 5 bases outside the gene matches. In germline, CDR1 is KGHSY, CDR2 FQNENV. CDR3 amino acids: CASSQSRQGSYEQYF. As DNA, the CDR3 is TGTGCCAGCAGCCAATCCCGACAGGGTAGCTACGAGCAGTACTTC.

The rearrangement uses TRBV28 and TRBJ2-4; 7 bases map to TRBD2. The CDR3 totals 17 residues. Germline V gives CDR1 MDHEN, CDR2 SYDVKM. V shed 7 bases and J 1 base; nucleotides not matched to a gene: 13. The CDR3 loop is CASTPRWGGVAKNIQYF. DNA of the CDR3: TGTGCCAGCACTCCCCGCTGGGGGGGGGTGGCCAAAAACATTCAGTACTTC.

The rearrangement links TRBV6-2 or TRBV6-3 to TRBJ2-3; no clear D. Germline V gene sequence: CDR1 MNHEY, CDR2 SVGEGT. Trimming removed 0 bases at V and 3 bases at J, with 4 bases between. The CDR3 totals 13 residues. CDR3 sequence (DNA): TGTGCCAGCAGTTACTCCCTGACAGATACGCAGTATTTT. Translation: CASSYSLTDTQYF.

This rearrangement joins TRBV18 to TRBJ2-7; TRBD2 might be the D (6 bases). Between the trimmed V and J ends, which lost 3 bases and 5 bases, there was a span of 17 bases. CDR3 length: 15 residues. Germline-derived CDR1 and CDR2 are KGHSH and LQKENI. CDR3 loop: CASSPPVRGSHEQYF. CDR3 nucleotide sequence: TGTGCCAGCTCACCGCCAGTCCGGGGGTCCCACGAGCAGTACTTC.

In regard to this clone: An end of the junction differs from the germline gene, which may be a read error. This rearrangement joins TRBV7-7 to TRBJ2-5; TRBD2 aligns across 7 bases. The CDR3 is made up of 15 amino acids. In germline, CDR1 is SSHAT, CDR2 FNYEAQ (reference sequence). The chain's CDR3 is CASSLRIAGQETQYF. In nucleotides, the CDR3 is TGTGCTAGCAGCTTAAGGATAGCGGGCCAAGAGACCCAGTACTTC.

This chain joins TRBV7-9 and TRBJ1-1, with 7 bases that match TRBD1. Germline V gene sequence: CDR1 SEHNR, CDR2 FQNEAQ (reference sequence). The V segment lost 5 bases and the J segment 4 bases; nucleotides outside the gene matches: 1. The CDR3 loop spans 12 amino acids. This chain's CDR3 is CASSQGVTEAFF. The CDR3 nucleotides are TGTGCCAGCAGCCAGGGGGTCACTGAAGCTTTCTTT.

This chain uses TRBV5-1 with TRBJ1-4, with a possible D match to TRBD1 (6 bases). The CDR3 spans 14 residues. Trimming took 5 bases from V and 4 from J, leaving 12 bases between them. CDR1 SGHRS and CDR2 YFSETQ come from the germline V gene. For the CDR3, the DNA is TGCGCCAGCAGACCTCAGGGGAATAATGAAAAACTGTTTTTT. Residues: CASRPQGNNEKLFF.

The gene calls are TRBV29-1 and TRBJ2-1, with TRBD2 identical over 7 bases. From germline, CDR1 is SQVTM and CDR2 ANQGSEA. This CDR3 region has 15 residues. J gave up 3 bases and V 1 base, and 6 bases lay outside the gene matches. The CDR3 region has the DNA TGCAGCGTTGAAGGAGGCGGGACTAACTACAATGAGCAGTTCTTC. Amino acid sequence: CSVEGGGTNYNEQFF.

The chain joins TRBV4-1 to TRBJ1-4; TRBD1 agrees at 7 bases. J was trimmed by 5 bases and V by 1 base; bases with no gene match: 4. The CDR3 is 15 amino acids. In germline, CDR1 is MGHRA, CDR2 YSYEKL. The CDR3 DNA sequence: TGCGCCAGCAGCCAAGCCCCACAGGGGAATGAAAAACTGTTTTTT. This translates into CASSQAPQGNEKLFF.

The rearrangement joins TRBV30 to TRBJ1-3; D possibly corresponds to TRBD1 (6 bases). CDR1 GTSNPN and CDR2 SVGIG come from the germline V gene (reference sequence). The CDR3 covers 13 residues. The ends were cut back, 4 bases at V and 0 bases at J, with 7 bases in the middle. The CDR3 coding sequence is TGTGCCTGGACAGGGGCCTCTGGAAACACCATATATTTT. This codes for CAWTGASGNTIYF.